The 30 T cell receptor beta chains in this list originate from one sample, sequenced in a study of T-cell memory formation after mild COVID-19. TCRdb reprocessed the 5' RACE reads via MiXCR and lists one record per CDR3 protein. Of approximately 250,000 distinct CDR3 sequences detected, roughly 14% appear once; the ten largest clones hold less than 2.5%. Source material: PBMCs or a T cell subset sorted from them (not recorded which). All receptors come from an adult woman who had mild COVID-19 (a few samples of this study predate the infection). Cell type and time point are not known.

This clonotype showed up many times. The chain employs TRBV19 and TRBJ1-5, with a possible D match to TRBD1 (5 bases). V lost 6 bases, J lost 6 bases, and 15 bases lay in between. This CDR3 contains 14 residues. In germline, CDR1 is LNHDA, CDR2 SQIVND (reference sequence). DNA for the CDR3: TGTGCCAGTAGCGGGAAGGGGAGTTTTCAGCCCCAGCATTTT. The encoded protein is CASSGKGSFQPQHF.

This sequence joins TRBV12-3 or TRBV12-4 and TRBJ2-2; 8 bases agree with TRBD2. Unmatched junction bases numbered 9, after V lost 3 bases and J lost 6 bases. CDR3 size: 16 residues. The CDR3 is CASSFGAGGWSGELFF. CDR3 sequence (DNA): TGTGCCAGCAGTTTTGGGGCGGGGGGCTGGTCCGGGGAGCTGTTTTTT.

This clonotype was found a few times. V is TRBV18 and J is TRBJ2-1, with 11 bases that match TRBD2. This CDR3 contains 15 residues. Germline lookup yields CDR1 KGHSH and CDR2 LQKENI. Trimming took 6 bases from V and 8 from J; bases not matched to a gene: 9. Here the CDR3 DNA reads TGTGCCAGCTCCCGTACTAGCGGGGGACGAGATGAGCAGTTCTTC. Translated: CASSRTSGGRDEQFF.

This clonotype was detected ten times or more. This chain uses TRBV12-3 or TRBV12-4 with TRBJ2-6, with 9 nucleotides matching TRBD1. V trimming: 4 bases; J trimming: 1 base; junction bases outside the gene matches: 5. This CDR3 has 17 amino acids. The CDR3 DNA reads TGTGCCAGCAGTTCCGGGACAGGGAGATCTGGGGCCAACGTCCTGACTTTC. This sequence encodes CASSSGTGRSGANVLTF.

This clonotype was found a few times. The rearrangement uses TRBV3-1 and TRBJ1-1, with a possible D match to TRBD1 (5 bases). CDR3 length: 14 residues. Trimming pared 1 base from V and 7 bases from J, leaving 13 bases between. Germline loops: CDR1 LGHDT, CDR2 YNNKEL (reference sequence). The CDR3 coding sequence is TGTGCCAGCAGCCAAGGGGGCCGGGGGGGTGAAGCTTTCTTT. Encoded protein: CASSQGGRGGEAFF.

This clonotype has more than one count but fewer than ten. This chain connects TRBV7-8 to TRBJ1-5; D not certain. CDR3 length equals 15 residues. The germline gives CDR1 SGHVS, CDR2 FQNEAQ. Trimming removed 2 bases at V and 1 base at J, with 9 bases between. CDR3 sequence reads: CASSLRWESNQPQHF. For the CDR3, the DNA is TGTGCCAGCAGCTTAAGGTGGGAGAGCAATCAGCCCCAGCATTTT.

This clonotype has a handful of counts. The rearrangement joins TRBV4-1 to TRBJ2-3; 8 positions match TRBD2. V lost 0 bases and J lost 3; bases outside the gene matches: 2. This CDR3 has 15 amino acids. Looked up from germline, CDR1 is MGHRA and CDR2 is YSYEKL. The CDR3 DNA reads TGCGCCAGCAGCCAAGATCGGGGGGGAACAGATACGCAGTATTTT. Translating gives CASSQDRGGTDTQYF.

This clonotype was picked up many times. This chain links TRBV6-5 with TRBJ1-6; D unresolved. CDR3 size: 17 residues. The germline gives CDR1 MNHEY, CDR2 SVGAGI. V was cut by 2 bases and J by 0 bases, with 11 bases left in between. The CDR3 is CASSYGAPGSYNSPLHF. The CDR3 DNA is TGTGCCAGCAGTTACGGAGCTCCGGGCTCCTATAATTCACCCCTCCACTTT.

The rearrangement uses TRBV5-1 and TRBJ2-1; D gene unclear. The CDR3 runs 15 residues. Deletions cut 0 bases from V and 2 bases from J, with 9 bases between. Germline V lookup: CDR1 SGHRS, CDR2 YFSETQ. The CDR3 region is CASSLALQAYNEQFF. DNA for the CDR3: TGCGCCAGCAGCTTGGCACTCCAGGCCTACAATGAGCAGTTCTTC. The variable domain in full, with the rest retrieved from reference TRBV5-1 and TRBJ2-1, is KAGVTQTPRYLIKTRGQQVTLSCSPISGHRSVSWYQQTPGQGLQFLFEYFSETQRNKGNFPGRFSGRQFSNSRSEMNVSTLELGDSALYLCASSLALQAYNEQFFGPGTRLTVL.

The genes are TRBV18 and TRBJ2-7, with D hard to call. CDR3 length: 14 amino acids. Germline loops: CDR1 KGHSH, CDR2 LQKENI. Trimming took 1 base from V and 5 from J, leaving 12 bases between them. The DNA of the CDR3 is TGTGCCAGCTCACCACAGGGTCCGCCGAACGAGCAGTACTTC. Its translation: CASSPQGPPNEQYF.

The rearrangement uses TRBV10-3 and TRBJ1-6; a weak D match, TRBD1 (5 bases). Germline CDR1 and CDR2: ENHRY and SYGVKD. CDR3 length equals 14 residues. V shed 4 bases and J shed 7 bases, with 11 bases lying between them. The CDR3 bases are TGTGCCATCAGTGCCGGGACCGAGAATTCACCCCTCCACTTT. It is translated as CAISAGTENSPLHF.

The chain is built from TRBV10-3 and TRBJ2-5; D might be TRBD1 (5 bases). Germline CDR1 ENHRY, CDR2 SYGVKD. The ends were cut back, 9 bases at V and 1 base at J, with 15 bases in the middle. The CDR3 is 14 residues long. The CDR3, as DNA: TGTGCCATTAAATCCCAGGGTGGCCAAGAGACCCAGTACTTC. This translates into CAIKSQGGQETQYF.

This clonotype was counted only a few times. The gene calls are TRBV20-1 and TRBJ2-4; tentative D call: TRBD1 (5 bases). V lost 6 bases and J lost 5, with 11 bases in between. Germline V gene data show CDR1 as DFQATT and CDR2 as SNEGSKA (reference sequence). CDR3 length equals 12 residues. CDR3 coding DNA: TGCAGTGCCAGACAGAGGCAAAACATTCAGTACTTC. Its translation is CSARQRQNIQYF.

This clonotype came up a few times. Written as DNA, the CDR3 is TGTGCCAGCAGCTTGGGACAGGGCCACACTGAAGCTTTCTTT. As protein: CASSLGQGHTEAFF. The chain is built from TRBV7-2 and TRBJ1-1, with TRBD1 identical over 9 bases. Unmatched junction bases numbered 2, after V lost 3 bases and J lost 3 bases. Germline V gene data show CDR1 as SGHTA and CDR2 as FQGNSA. The CDR3 is made up of 14 amino acids.

There are a few counts of this clonotype. This chain connects TRBV11-1 to TRBJ2-1; 9 bases are shared with TRBD2. J lost 4 bases, V lost 5 bases, and 3 bases had no gene match. This CDR3 is built from 14 residues. CDR1 is SGHAT and CDR2 is FQDESV in the germline V gene (reference sequence). The CDR3 here is CASSSGRRYNEQFF. The CDR3 DNA is TGTGCCAGCAGCAGCGGGAGGAGGTACAATGAGCAGTTCTTC.

This clonotype was observed at least ten times. Germline and junction disagree at one end, which may indicate a read error. V and J are TRBV5-5 and TRBJ1-2; 10 nucleotides match TRBD1. This CDR3 comprises 13 residues. CDR1 is SGHKS, CDR2 YYEKEE, per germline (reference sequence). CDR3 residues: CASSLDRGYGYTF. CDR3 nucleotide sequence: TGTGCCAGCAGTTTGGACAGGGGGTATGGCTACACCTTC.

The rearrangement links TRBV24-1 to TRBJ2-2; D gene ambiguous. CDR3 length: 15 residues. The germline CDR1 and CDR2 sequences are KGHDR and SFDVKD. V lost 0 bases, J lost 6 bases, and 10 bases lay in between. CDR3 nucleotides: TGTGCCACCAGTGATTTGCATGGCATCCCCGGGGAGCTGTTTTTT. Residues: CATSDLHGIPGELFF.

This chain uses TRBV30 with TRBJ2-3; maybe TRBD1 (6 bases). The CDR3 has 15 amino acids. Trimming removed 3 bases at V and 0 bases at J, with 13 bases between. The germline V gene encodes CDR1 GTSNPN and CDR2 SVGIG (reference sequence). CDR3 DNA: TGTGCCTGGAGCAGGGGACGGACTAGCACAGATACGCAGTATTTT. Protein sequence: CAWSRGRTSTDTQYF.

This clonotype has ten or more counts. The chain uses TRBV7-9 and TRBJ1-4, with 8 positions matching TRBD1. This CDR3 region has 17 residues. V trimming: 5 bases; J trimming: 5 bases; junction bases outside the gene matches: 13. Germline values: CDR1 SEHNR, CDR2 FQNEAQ (reference sequence). CDR3 region: CASSPQPGQGGNEKLFF. CDR3 nucleotide sequence: TGTGCCAGCAGCCCGCAACCCGGACAGGGCGGAAATGAAAAACTGTTTTTT.

This clonotype was found a few times. The chain links TRBV5-6 to TRBJ2-5; no clear D. Germline V gene lookup returns CDR1 SGHDT and CDR2 YYEEEE. V shed 7 bases and J shed 5 bases, with 9 bases lying between them. The CDR3 consists of 11 residues. CDR3 in DNA: TGTGCCAGCGGACCTAGGGAGACCCAGTACTTC. It specifies CASGPRETQYF. Filled out from reference TRBV5-6 and TRBJ2-5, the complete variable domain reads DAGVTQSPTHLIKTRGQQVTLRCSPKSGHDTVSWYQQALGQGPQFIFQYYEEEERQRGNFPDRFSGHQFPNYSSELNVNALLLGDSALYLCASGPRETQYFGPGTRLLVL.

This clonotype has a count of ten or more. V gene TRBV7-2 combines with J gene TRBJ1-4; perhaps TRBD1 as D (5 bases). Germline-derived CDR1 and CDR2 are SGHTA and FQGNSA. Trimming removed 1 base at V and 7 bases at J, with 16 bases between. The CDR3 extends over 16 amino acids. CDR3 loop: CASSLDPQALGEKLFF. CDR3 bases: TGTGCCAGCAGCTTAGACCCACAGGCTCTGGGTGAAAAACTGTTTTTT.

This clonotype occurred many times. The chain joins TRBV5-1 to TRBJ2-3; a possible D gene is TRBD2 (5 bases). CDR1 is SGHRS and CDR2 is YFSETQ in the germline V gene. Trimming removed 0 bases from V and 3 bases from J, with 11 bases in between. The CDR3 has 15 residues. Written as DNA, the CDR3 is TGCGCCAGCAGCTTGGCGGGAAAAGGGACAGATACGCAGTATTTT. Translating it yields CASSLAGKGTDTQYF.

J is TRBJ2-5 and V is TRBV12-3 or TRBV12-4; 8 nucleotides line up with TRBD1. The junction had 17 bases not matched to a gene; V was cut back by 6 bases and J by 2 bases. This CDR3 is built from 18 residues. DNA for the CDR3: TGTGCCAGCAGCTCTTCAGGCCGGACAGGGAGGAGGCAAGAGACCCAGTACTTC. Translating gives CASSSSGRTGRRQETQYF.

This clonotype was seen only a few times. The chain employs TRBV7-2 and TRBJ2-5, with 7 nucleotides matching TRBD2. CDR3 length: 19 amino acids. Germline V gene data show CDR1 as SGHTA and CDR2 as FQGNSA. Trimming took 0 bases from V and 1 from J; bases not matched to a gene: 14. This CDR3 is CASSLAPARGRAFQETQYF. The CDR3 DNA reads TGTGCCAGCAGCTTAGCCCCCGCACGGGGGAGGGCCTTCCAAGAGACCCAGTACTTC.

This clonotype was observed a handful of times. The V gene is TRBV7-2, the J gene TRBJ2-7; 11 nucleotides agree with TRBD2. CDR3 size: 16 residues. Germline CDR1 is SGHTA and CDR2 is FQGNSA. With 5 bases clipped from V and 2 bases from J, the junction kept 8 bases outside the gene matches. DNA for the CDR3: TGTGCCAGCAGCACTCAGGGACTAGCGGAAGCCTACGAGCAGTACTTC. Translating gives CASSTQGLAEAYEQYF.

The rearrangement links TRBV12-3 or TRBV12-4 to TRBJ2-7; D possibly matches TRBD1 or TRBD2 (5 bases each). The V gene lost 6 bases and the J gene lost 3 bases, with 18 bases spanning the gap. The CDR3 contains 15 residues. The CDR3, as DNA: TGTGCCAGCAGCACAAGGGGTCCGGGGCACTACGAGCAGTACTTC. Encoded protein: CASSTRGPGHYEQYF.

There are a few counts of this clonotype. V gene TRBV12-3 or TRBV12-4 combines with J gene TRBJ2-1, with 9 bases lining up with TRBD1. With 9 bases clipped from V and 2 bases from J, the junction kept 11 bases outside the gene matches. This CDR3 has 16 amino acids. The chain's CDR3 is CARPKPGQGPYNEQFF. CDR3 DNA: TGTGCCAGACCTAAACCGGGACAGGGACCCTACAATGAGCAGTTCTTC.

This clonotype appeared many times. The chain carries TRBV5-6 and TRBJ2-7; the D call may be TRBD1 or TRBD2 (5 bases each). Trimming took 4 bases from V and 3 from J, leaving 11 bases between them. Looked up from germline, CDR1 is SGHDT and CDR2 is YYEEEE. The CDR3 is made up of 13 amino acids. CDR3 amino acids: CASSPGPNYEQYF. The CDR3 DNA follows: TGTGCCAGCAGCCCGGGACCCAACTACGAGCAGTACTTC. Together with reference TRBV5-6 and TRBJ2-7, the CDR3 gives the full variable domain: DAGVTQSPTHLIKTRGQQVTLRCSPKSGHDTVSWYQQALGQGPQFIFQYYEEEERQRGNFPDRFSGHQFPNYSSELNVNALLLGDSALYLCASSPGPNYEQYFGPGTRLTVT.

CDR3: CASSHLRAPRFYEQYF. CDR3 DNA sequence: TGTGCCAGCAGCCACCTACGGGCTCCTCGGTTCTACGAGCAGTACTTC. V and J are TRBV7-9 and TRBJ2-7; D is undetermined. The germline CDR1 and CDR2 sequences are SEHNR and FQNEAQ (reference sequence). The CDR3 has 16 amino acids. Trimming cost V 5 bases and J 3 bases, with 20 bases left between them.

This clonotype was observed a handful of times. A read error may produce the germline difference seen at one junction end. The chain has TRBV20-1 and TRBJ2-3, with D possibly matching TRBD1 (6 bases). From germline, CDR1 is DFQATT and CDR2 SNEGSKA (reference sequence). The CDR3 runs to 14 residues. The CDR3 is CSASHPKGHEFLFF. As DNA, the CDR3 is TGCAGTGCTAGCCACCCGAAGGGACATGAATTTTTATTCTTT.